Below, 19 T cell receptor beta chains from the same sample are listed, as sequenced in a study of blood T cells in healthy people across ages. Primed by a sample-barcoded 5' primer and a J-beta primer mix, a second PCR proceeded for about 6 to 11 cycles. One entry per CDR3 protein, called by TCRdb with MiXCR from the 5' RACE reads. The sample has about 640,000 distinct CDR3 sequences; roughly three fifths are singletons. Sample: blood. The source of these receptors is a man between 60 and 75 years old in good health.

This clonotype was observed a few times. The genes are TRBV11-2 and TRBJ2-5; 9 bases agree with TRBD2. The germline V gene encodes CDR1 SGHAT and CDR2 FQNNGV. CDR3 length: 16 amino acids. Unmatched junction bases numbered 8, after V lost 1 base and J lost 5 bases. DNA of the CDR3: TGTGCCAGCAGCTTAGTCGGCGGGGGGGCTCTCGAGACCCAGTACTTC. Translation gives CASSLVGGGALETQYF.

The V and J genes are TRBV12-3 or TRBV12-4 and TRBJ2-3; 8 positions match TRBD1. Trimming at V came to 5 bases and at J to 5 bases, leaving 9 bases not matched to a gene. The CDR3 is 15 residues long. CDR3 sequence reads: CASSTGQGELDTQYF. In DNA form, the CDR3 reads TGTGCCAGCAGTACTGGACAGGGTGAATTAGATACGCAGTATTTT.

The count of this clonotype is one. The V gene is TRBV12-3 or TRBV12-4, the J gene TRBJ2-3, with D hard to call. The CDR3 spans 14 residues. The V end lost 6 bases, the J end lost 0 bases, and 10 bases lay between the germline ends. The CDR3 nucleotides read TGTGCCAGCAGCTTTAGACTGAGCACAGATACGCAGTATTTT. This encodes CASSFRLSTDTQYF.

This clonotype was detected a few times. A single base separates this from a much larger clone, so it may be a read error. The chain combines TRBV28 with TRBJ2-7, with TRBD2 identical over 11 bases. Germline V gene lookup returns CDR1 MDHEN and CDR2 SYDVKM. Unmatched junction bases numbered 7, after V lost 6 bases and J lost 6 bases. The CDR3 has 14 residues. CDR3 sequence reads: CASSILAGDLEQYF. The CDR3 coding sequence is TGTGCCAGCAGCATACTAGCGGGGGATCTCGAGCAGTACTTC.

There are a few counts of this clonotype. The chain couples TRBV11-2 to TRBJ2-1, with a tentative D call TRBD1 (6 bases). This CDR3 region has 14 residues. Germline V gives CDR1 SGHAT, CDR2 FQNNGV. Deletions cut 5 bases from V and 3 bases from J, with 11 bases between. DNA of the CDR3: TGTGCCAGCAGCGCGACAGGTAGCTACAATGAGCAGTTCTTC. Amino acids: CASSATGSYNEQFF.

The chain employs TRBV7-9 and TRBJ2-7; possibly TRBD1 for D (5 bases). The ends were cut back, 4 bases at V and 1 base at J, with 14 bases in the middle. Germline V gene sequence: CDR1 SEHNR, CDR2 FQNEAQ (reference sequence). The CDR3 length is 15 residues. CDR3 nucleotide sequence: TGTGCCAGCAGCTCCTGGGCAGGGCCATCCTACGAGCAGTACTTC. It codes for CASSSWAGPSYEQYF.

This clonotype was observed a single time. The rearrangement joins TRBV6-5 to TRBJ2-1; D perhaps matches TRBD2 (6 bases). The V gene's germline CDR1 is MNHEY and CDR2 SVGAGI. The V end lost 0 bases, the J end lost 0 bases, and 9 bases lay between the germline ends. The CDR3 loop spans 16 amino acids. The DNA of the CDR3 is TGTGCCAGCAGTTACTCGGCGGGGAGCTCCTACAATGAGCAGTTCTTC. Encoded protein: CASSYSAGSSYNEQFF.

The CDR3: CATSDPHLAGASTDTQYF. CDR3 DNA sequence: TGTGCCACCAGTGATCCCCACTTGGCGGGGGCCAGCACAGATACGCAGTATTTT. V is TRBV24-1 and J is TRBJ2-3; a weak D match, TRBD2 (7 bases). Deletions cut 3 bases from V and 0 bases from J, with 18 bases between. The CDR3 is made up of 18 amino acids. CDR1 and CDR2 from the germline V gene are KGHDR and SFDVKD.

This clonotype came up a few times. This CDR3 is CASSVGLAGAETQYF. The CDR3 DNA reads as TGTGCCAGCAGTGTGGGACTAGCGGGGGCGGAGACCCAGTACTTC. The rearrangement joins TRBV9 to TRBJ2-5; 14 bases align to TRBD2. The germline V gene has CDR1 SGDLS and CDR2 YYNGEE. The length of the CDR3 is 15 residues. Unmatched junction bases numbered 5, after V lost 5 bases and J lost 5 bases.

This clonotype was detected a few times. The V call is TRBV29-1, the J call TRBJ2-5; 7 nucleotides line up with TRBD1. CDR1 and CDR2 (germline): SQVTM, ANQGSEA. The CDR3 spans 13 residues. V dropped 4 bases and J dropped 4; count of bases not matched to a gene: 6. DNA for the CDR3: TGCAGCGTTGCCCAACAGGGGAGAGAGACCCAGTACTTC. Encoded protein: CSVAQQGRETQYF. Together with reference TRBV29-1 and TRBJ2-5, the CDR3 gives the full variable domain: SAVISQKPSRDICQRGTSLTIQCQVDSQVTMMFWYRQQPGQSLTLIATANQGSEATYESGFVIDKFPISRPNLTFSTLTVSNMSPEDSSIYLCSVAQQGRETQYFGPGTRLLVL.

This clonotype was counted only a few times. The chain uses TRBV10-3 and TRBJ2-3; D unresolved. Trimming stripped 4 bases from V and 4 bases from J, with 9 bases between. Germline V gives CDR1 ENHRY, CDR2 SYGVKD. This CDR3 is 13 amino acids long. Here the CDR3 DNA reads TGTGCCATCAGTGCCGGCACCCCAGATACGCAGTATTTT. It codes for CAISAGTPDTQYF.

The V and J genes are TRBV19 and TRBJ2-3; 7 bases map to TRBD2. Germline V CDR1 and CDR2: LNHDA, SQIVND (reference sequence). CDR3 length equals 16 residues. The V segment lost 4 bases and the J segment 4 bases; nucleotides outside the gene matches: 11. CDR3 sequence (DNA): TGTGCCAGTAGTACTCTTCGAGGGGAGGGCCCAGATACGCAGTATTTT. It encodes CASSTLRGEGPDTQYF.

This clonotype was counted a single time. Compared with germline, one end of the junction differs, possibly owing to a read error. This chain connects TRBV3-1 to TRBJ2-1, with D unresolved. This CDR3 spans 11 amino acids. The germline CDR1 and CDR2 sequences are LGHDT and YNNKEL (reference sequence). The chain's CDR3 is CTSRLYNEQFF. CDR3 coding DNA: TGTACCAGCAGACTCTACAATGAGCAGTTCTTC.

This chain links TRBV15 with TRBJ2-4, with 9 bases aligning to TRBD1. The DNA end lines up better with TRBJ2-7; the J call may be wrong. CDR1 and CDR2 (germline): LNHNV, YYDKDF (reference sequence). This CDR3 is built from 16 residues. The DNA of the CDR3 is TGTGCCACCAGCAGTGGTCTGGGGACAGGGACCTACGAGCAGTACTTC. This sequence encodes CATSSGLGTGTYEQYF.

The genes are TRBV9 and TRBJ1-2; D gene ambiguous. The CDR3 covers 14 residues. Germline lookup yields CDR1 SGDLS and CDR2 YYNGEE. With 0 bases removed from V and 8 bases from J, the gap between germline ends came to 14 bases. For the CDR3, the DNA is TGTGCCAGCAGCGTAGGTGCGGATTCTGTAGGCTACACCTTC. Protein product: CASSVGADSVGYTF.

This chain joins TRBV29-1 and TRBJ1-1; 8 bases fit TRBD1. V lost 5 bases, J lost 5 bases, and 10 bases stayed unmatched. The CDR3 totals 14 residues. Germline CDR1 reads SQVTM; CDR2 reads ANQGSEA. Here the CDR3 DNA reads TGCAGCGTTTCAAGTGACAGGGGTGTGACTGAAGCTTTCTTT. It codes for CSVSSDRGVTEAFF.

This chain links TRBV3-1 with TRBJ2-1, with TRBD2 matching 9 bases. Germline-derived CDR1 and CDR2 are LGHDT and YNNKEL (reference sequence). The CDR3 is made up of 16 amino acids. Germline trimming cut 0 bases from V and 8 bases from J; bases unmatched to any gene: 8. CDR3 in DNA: TGTGCCAGCAGCCAAGATTCGGGACTAGCCGGCGATGAGCAGTTCTTC. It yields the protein CASSQDSGLAGDEQFF.

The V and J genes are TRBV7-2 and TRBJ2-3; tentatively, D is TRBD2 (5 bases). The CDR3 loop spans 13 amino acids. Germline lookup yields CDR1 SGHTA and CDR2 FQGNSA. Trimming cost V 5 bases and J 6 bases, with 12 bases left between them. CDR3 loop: CASSAAVKDTQYF. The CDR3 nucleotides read TGTGCCAGCAGCGCAGCGGTGAAGGATACGCAGTATTTT.

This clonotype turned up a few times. The CDR3 region is CASSDLTGGNQPQHF. The DNA of the CDR3 is TGTGCCAGCAGTGATTTGACGGGGGGTAATCAGCCCCAGCATTTT. J is TRBJ1-5 and V is TRBV2; D perhaps matches TRBD1 (5 bases). The ends were cut back, 3 bases at V and 4 bases at J, with 13 bases in the middle. This CDR3 has 15 residues. CDR1 is SNHLY, CDR2 FYNNEI, per germline.